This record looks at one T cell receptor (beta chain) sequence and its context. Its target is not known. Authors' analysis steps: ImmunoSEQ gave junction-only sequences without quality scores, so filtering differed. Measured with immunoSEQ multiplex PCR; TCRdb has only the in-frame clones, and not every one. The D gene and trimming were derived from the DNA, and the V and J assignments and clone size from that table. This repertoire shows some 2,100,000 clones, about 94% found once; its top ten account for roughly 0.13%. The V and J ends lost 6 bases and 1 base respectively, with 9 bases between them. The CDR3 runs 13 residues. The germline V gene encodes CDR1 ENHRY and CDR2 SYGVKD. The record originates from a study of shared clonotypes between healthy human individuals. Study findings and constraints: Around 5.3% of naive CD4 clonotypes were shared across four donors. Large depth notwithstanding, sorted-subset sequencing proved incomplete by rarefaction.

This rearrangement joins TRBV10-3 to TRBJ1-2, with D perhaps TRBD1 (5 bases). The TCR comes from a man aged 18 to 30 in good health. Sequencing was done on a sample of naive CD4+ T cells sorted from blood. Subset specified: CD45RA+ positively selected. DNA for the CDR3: TGTGCCATCAGCGAGACAGTTAACTATGGCTACACCTTC. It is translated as CAISETVNYGYTF.